This T cell receptor (beta chain) was identified in a study of TIL therapy for anti-PD-1-resistant metastatic lung cancer. Time point specified: pre-treatment sample, taken before nivolumab and TIL therapy. Pleural nodules or supraclavicular lymph nodes made up most of the excised metastases sampled. Patients were adults with stage 4 NSCLC. The libraries were made with immunoSEQ v3. Assay used: immunoSEQ multiplex PCR; TCRdb lists only in-frame clones, some missing. Of approximately 95,000 clones listed, 65% are singletons. The V end lost 0 bases, the J end lost 2 bases, and 11 bases lay between the germline ends. This CDR3 has 15 amino acids. Germline-derived CDR1 and CDR2 are SGHDT and YYEEEE.

This TCR came from a person between 30 and 80 years old with non-small cell lung cancer. Sequenced material: tumor tissue, taken at baseline. The rearrangement joins TRBV5-6 to TRBJ1-1; D call uncertain. DNA of the CDR3: TGTGCCAGCAGCTTGGGAGTACTCCTCAACACTGAAGCTTTCTTT. It yields the protein CASSLGVLLNTEAFF.